Sequencing of this TCR beta chain was carried out in a study of blood T cell repertoires in COVID-19. Clones were sequenced by immunoSEQ multiplex PCR, and TCRdb holds only the in-frame ones, with some missing. The repertoire has hundreds of thousands of clones, about 87% of them found once; the top ten carry 7.8%. This TCR derives from a woman in her 50s who had recovered from COVID-19. The specimen sequenced was peripheral blood.

CDR3 in amino acids: CASSEGGITNEKLFF. In DNA form, the CDR3 reads TGTGCCAGCAGCGAGGGAGGTATAACTAATGAAAAACTGTTTTTT. This chain links TRBV9 with TRBJ1-4; no clear D. Between the trimmed V and J ends, which lost 3 bases and 1 base, there was a span of 10 bases. This CDR3 has 15 amino acids. Germline lookup yields CDR1 SGDLS and CDR2 YYNGEE.